This entry describes one T cell receptor (beta chain). The sample comes from a study of PD-1 blockade in mismatch repair-deficient tumors. Study details: Patients had about a dozen mismatch repair-deficient cancer types and were previously treated and progressing.

Sequencing was performed with immunoSEQ multiplex PCR; in TCRdb, only in-frame clones are kept and a portion is missing. The sample has around 38,000 clones; 75% to 85% are singletons. Trimming pared 0 bases from V and 1 base from J, leaving 12 bases between. Germline V gene lookup returns CDR1 SEHNR and CDR2 FQNEAQ (reference sequence). The CDR3 spans 16 residues. The J gene is TRBJ1-1, the V gene TRBV7-9; a weak D match, TRBD1 (6 bases). This receptor was taken from an adult with mismatch repair-deficient cancer. This specimen was peripheral blood, taken 4 weeks after starting pembrolizumab. CDR3 nucleotides: TGTGCCAGCAGCTTAGCCCGGGGGGGCGAGAACACTGAAGCTTTCTTT. Translating gives CASSLARGGENTEAFF.